This T cell receptor beta chain is drawn from a study of T cells in Graves' hyperthyroidism and ophthalmopathy. General study findings and limits: Expanded thyroid clonotypes (above 0.001) were mostly also found in blood.

The investigators amplified TCR beta CDR3 regions from RNA transcripts. In the first-round RT-PCR of the TCR CDR3, the HTBI primer set was used. TCRdb ran MiXCR on the multiplex PCR reads and lists one entry per CDR3 protein. The sample lists roughly 380,000 distinct CDR3 sequences, roughly 13% seen once, with approximately 11% in the top ten. Over 18 months, lack of ophthalmopathy progression marked Graves' hyperthyroidism as stable. Clinicians diagnosed patients from clinical symptoms, serum thyroxine and TRAb, thyroid ultrasound and orbital computed tomography. This CDR3 region has 17 residues. Germline V gives CDR1 MDHEN, CDR2 SYDVKM. The junction had 7 bases not matched to a gene; V was cut back by 2 bases and J by 0 bases. In this sample, this clonotype turned up many times. Its antigen remains unidentified.

The TCR was taken from a woman aged 55-69 years with Graves' hyperthyroidism. Source material: blood. J is TRBJ1-3 and V is TRBV28, with TRBD1 matching over 7 bases. The CDR3 loop reads CASSLGLTGRSGNTIYF. CDR3 nucleotides: TGTGCCAGCAGTTTAGGACTGACAGGGCGCTCTGGAAACACCATATATTTT.